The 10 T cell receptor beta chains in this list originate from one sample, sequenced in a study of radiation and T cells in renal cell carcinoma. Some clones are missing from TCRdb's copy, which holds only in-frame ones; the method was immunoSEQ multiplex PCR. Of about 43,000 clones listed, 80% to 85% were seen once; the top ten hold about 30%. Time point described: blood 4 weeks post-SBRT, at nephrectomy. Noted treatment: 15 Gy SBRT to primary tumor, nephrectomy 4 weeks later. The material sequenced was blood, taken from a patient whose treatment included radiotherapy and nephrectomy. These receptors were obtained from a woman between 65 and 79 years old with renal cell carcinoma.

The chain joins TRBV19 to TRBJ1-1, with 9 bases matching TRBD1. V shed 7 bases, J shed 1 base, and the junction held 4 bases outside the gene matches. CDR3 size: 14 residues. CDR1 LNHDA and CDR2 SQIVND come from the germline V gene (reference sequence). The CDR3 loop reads CASTPGQGNTEAFF. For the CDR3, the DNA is TGTGCCAGTACCCCGGGACAGGGGAACACTGAAGCTTTCTTT.

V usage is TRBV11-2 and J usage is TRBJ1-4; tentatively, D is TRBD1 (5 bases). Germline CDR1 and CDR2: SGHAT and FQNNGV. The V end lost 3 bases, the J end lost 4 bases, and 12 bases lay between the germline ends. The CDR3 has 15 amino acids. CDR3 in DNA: TGTGCCAGCAGCTTTGGGACGGCGATTAATGAAAAACTGTTTTTT. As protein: CASSFGTAINEKLFF.

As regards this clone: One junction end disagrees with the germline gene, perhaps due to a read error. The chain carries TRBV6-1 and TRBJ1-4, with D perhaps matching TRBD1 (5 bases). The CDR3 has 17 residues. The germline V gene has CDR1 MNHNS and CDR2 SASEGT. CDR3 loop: CASSEAGLGGADEKVFF. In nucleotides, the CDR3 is TGTGCCAGCAGTGAAGCAGGTCTCGGAGGGGCGGATGAAAAAGTGTTTTTT.

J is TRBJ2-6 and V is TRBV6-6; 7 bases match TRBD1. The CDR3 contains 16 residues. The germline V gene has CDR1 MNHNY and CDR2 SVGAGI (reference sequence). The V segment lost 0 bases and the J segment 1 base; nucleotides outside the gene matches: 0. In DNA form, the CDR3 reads TGTGCCAGCAGTTACTCGACAGGGTCTGGGGCCAACGTCCTGACTTTC. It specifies CASSYSTGSGANVLTF.

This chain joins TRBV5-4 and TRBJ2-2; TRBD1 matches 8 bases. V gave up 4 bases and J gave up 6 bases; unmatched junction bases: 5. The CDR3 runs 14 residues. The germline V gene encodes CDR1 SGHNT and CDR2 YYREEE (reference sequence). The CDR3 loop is CASSPPRGPGELFF. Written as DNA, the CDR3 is TGTGCCAGCAGCCCGCCCAGGGGGCCCGGGGAGCTGTTTTTT. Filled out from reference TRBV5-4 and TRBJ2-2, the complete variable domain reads ETGVTQSPTHLIKTRGQQVTLRCSSQSGHNTVSWYQQALGQGPQFIFQYYREEENGRGNFPPRFSGLQFPNYSSELNVNALELDDSALYLCASSPPRGPGELFFGEGSRLTVL.

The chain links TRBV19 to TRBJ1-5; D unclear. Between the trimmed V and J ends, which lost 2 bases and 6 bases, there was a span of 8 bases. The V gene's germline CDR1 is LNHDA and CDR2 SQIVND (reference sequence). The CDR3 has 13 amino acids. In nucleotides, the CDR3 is TGTGCCAGTAGTATATATGGAGGTCAGCCCCAGCATTTT. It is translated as CASSIYGGQPQHF. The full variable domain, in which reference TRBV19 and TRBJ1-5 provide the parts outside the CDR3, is DGGITQSPKYLFRKEGQNVTLSCEQNLNHDAMYWYRQDPGQGLRLIYYSQIVNDFQKGDIAEGYSVSREKKESFPLTVTSAQKNPTAFYLCASSIYGGQPQHFGDGTRLSIL.

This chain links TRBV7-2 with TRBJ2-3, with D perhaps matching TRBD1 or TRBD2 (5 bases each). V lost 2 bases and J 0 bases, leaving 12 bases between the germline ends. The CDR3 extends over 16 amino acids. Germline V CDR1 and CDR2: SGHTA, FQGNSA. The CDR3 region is CASSLKGRTSTDTQYF. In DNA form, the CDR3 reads TGTGCCAGCAGCTTAAAGGGACGGACTAGCACAGATACGCAGTATTTT.

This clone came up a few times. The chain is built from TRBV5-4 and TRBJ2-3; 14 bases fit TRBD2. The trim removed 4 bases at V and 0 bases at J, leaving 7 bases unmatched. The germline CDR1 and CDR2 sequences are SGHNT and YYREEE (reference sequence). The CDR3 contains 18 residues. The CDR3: CASSEGTSGRYSTDTQYF. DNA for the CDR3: TGTGCCAGCAGCGAGGGGACTAGCGGGAGATATAGCACAGATACGCAGTATTTT.

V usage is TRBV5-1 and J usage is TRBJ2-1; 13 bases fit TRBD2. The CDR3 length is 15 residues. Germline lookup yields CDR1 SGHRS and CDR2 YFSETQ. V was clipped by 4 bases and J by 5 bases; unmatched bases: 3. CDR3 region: CASSRLAGGNNEQFF. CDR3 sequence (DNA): TGCGCCAGCAGCCGACTAGCGGGGGGCAACAATGAGCAGTTCTTC.

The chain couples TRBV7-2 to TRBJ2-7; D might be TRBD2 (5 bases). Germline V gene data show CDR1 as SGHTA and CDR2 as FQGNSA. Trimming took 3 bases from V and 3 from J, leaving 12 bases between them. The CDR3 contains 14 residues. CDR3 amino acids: CASSFYLGVYEQYF. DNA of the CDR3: TGTGCCAGCAGCTTTTATCTGGGAGTCTACGAGCAGTACTTC.